This note documents a single TCR beta chain sequence. Reverse transcription of roughly 0.45 to 1 ug RNA was performed with random hexamers. TCRdb re-analysed the immunoSEQ multiplex PCR reads in MiXCR, keeping a single row per CDR3 protein. The table lists around 50,000 distinct CDR3 sequences, 85% to 95% of them singletons, with 0.41% in the top ten. The sample comes from a study of CD8 T cells in Susac syndrome. The CDR3 sequence is 13 residues long. CDR1 SNHLY and CDR2 FYNNEI come from the germline V gene. Trimming cost V 3 bases and J 4 bases; bases outside gene matches: 2. Blood CD8+ and CD4+ T cells underwent high-throughput TCR beta sequencing.

The gene calls are TRBV2 and TRBJ1-2; 7 bases map to TRBD1. The specimen sequenced was CD8+ T cells from PBMCs. This receptor was obtained from a human donor in good health. CDR3 region: CASSETGTYGYTF. For the CDR3, the DNA is TGTGCCAGCAGTGAGACAGGGACCTATGGCTACACCTTC.